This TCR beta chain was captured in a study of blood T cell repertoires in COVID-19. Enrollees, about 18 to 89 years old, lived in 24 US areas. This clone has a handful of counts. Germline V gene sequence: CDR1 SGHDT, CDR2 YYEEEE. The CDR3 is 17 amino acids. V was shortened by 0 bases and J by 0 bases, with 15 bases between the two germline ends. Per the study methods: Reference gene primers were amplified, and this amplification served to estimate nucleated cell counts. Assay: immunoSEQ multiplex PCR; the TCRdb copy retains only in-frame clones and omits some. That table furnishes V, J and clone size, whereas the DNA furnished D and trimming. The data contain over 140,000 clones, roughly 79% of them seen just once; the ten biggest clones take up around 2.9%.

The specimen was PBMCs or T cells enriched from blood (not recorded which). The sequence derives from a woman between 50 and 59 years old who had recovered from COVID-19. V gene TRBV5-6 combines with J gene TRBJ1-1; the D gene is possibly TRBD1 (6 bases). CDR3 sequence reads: CASSLARDTFMNTEAFF. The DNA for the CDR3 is TGTGCCAGCAGCTTGGCACGGGACACATTCATGAACACTGAAGCTTTCTTT.